Listed here are 30 T cell receptor beta chains from one sample, sequenced in a study of patients and donors after allogeneic stem cell transplantation (dated by TCRdb to the early 2020s). Libraries came from RT-PCR. Reads for this sample came from a NextSeq 550. TCRdb trimmed the raw reads at Q25, called clones with MiXCR and kept productive beta chains. Merged by CDR3 protein, the rows form single entries marked with the most common genes and DNA. The sample data list under 2,500 distinct CDR3 sequences, and more than 6% of these were observed just once. Approximately 28% of the sample belongs to the ten largest clones. The sample was blood, either unsorted or a sorted T cell fraction (not recorded which). These receptors were collected from a human donor who was either an allogeneic HSCT recipient or a stem cell or donor lymphocyte infusion donor (not recorded which). It is not recorded whose cells these are; they may come from a transplant donor.

This clonotype is categorized as medium-sized. The V gene is TRBV30, the J gene TRBJ2-7; a weak D match, TRBD2 (6 bases). The CDR3 covers 13 residues. Germline values: CDR1 GTSNPN, CDR2 SVGIG (reference sequence). Trimming pared 5 bases from V and 3 bases from J, leaving 14 bases between. In nucleotides, the CDR3 is TGTGCCTGGGCCGCCGGGAGCTTCTACGAGCAGTACTTC. It specifies CAWAAGSFYEQYF.

By share of the sample, this clonotype is medium-sized. The chain carries TRBV5-1 and TRBJ2-1; D gene unclear. Germline V gives CDR1 SGHRS, CDR2 YFSETQ. This CDR3 is 14 amino acids long. V was trimmed by 1 base and J by 2 bases, leaving 7 bases between them. CDR3 nucleotide sequence: TGCGCCAGCAGCTTGCTCCCAGCCTACAATGAGCAGTTCTTC. Protein product: CASSLLPAYNEQFF.

CDR3 sequence: CASSKRTGLGEQYF. For the CDR3, the DNA is TGTGCCAGCAGCAAAAGGACAGGCCTGGGGGAGCAGTACTTC. The chain links TRBV7-8 to TRBJ2-7; TRBD1 aligns across 7 bases. Unmatched junction bases numbered 11, after V lost 5 bases and J lost 7 bases. CDR1 and CDR2 (germline): SGHVS, FQNEAQ. The CDR3 runs 14 residues.

This clonotype was counted between two and nine times. The V gene is TRBV11-2, the J gene TRBJ2-1, with no clear D. This CDR3 comprises 12 residues. V lost 3 bases to trimming and J lost 6 bases, with 6 bases between them. The germline V gene has CDR1 SGHAT and CDR2 FQNNGV. In DNA, the CDR3 is TGTGCCAGCAGCTTTCGGCCCAATGAGCAGTTCTTC. Its translation is CASSFRPNEQFF.

This chain connects TRBV5-5 to TRBJ1-5; D not certain. Trimming left V 0 bases short and J 5 bases short, with 3 bases between. The germline V gene has CDR1 SGHKS and CDR2 YYEKEE (reference sequence). The CDR3 covers 12 residues. This CDR3 reads CASSLGDQPQHF. Written as DNA, the CDR3 is TGTGCCAGCAGCTTGGGGGATCAGCCCCAGCATTTT.

The chain carries TRBV29-1 and TRBJ2-7, with a tentative D call TRBD2 (6 bases). The CDR3 is 12 amino acids. V dropped 4 bases and J dropped 4 bases, with 11 bases sitting between them. The V gene's germline CDR1 is SQVTM and CDR2 ANQGSEA. CDR3 in DNA: TGCAGCGTTGGGCGGGGTGGATACGAGCAGTACTTC. It codes for CSVGRGGYEQYF.

Within the sample, this clonotype is large. This chain links TRBV7-7 with TRBJ2-5; tentatively, D is TRBD2 (6 bases). The CDR3 totals 13 residues. V gave up 5 bases and J gave up 4 bases, with 11 bases separating them. The germline V gene has CDR1 SSHAT and CDR2 FNYEAQ (reference sequence). CDR3 residues: CASSGARGETQYF. The DNA of the CDR3 is TGTGCCAGCAGCGGAGCGCGGGGAGAGACCCAGTACTTC.

This clonotype was counted only a few times. This sequence joins TRBV5-1 and TRBJ1-1; D unclear. V was cut by 0 bases and J by 1 base, with 4 bases left in between. Germline V lookup: CDR1 SGHRS, CDR2 YFSETQ. The CDR3 spans 13 residues. The CDR3 sequence is CASSLAPNTEAFF. In nucleotides, the CDR3 is TGCGCCAGCAGCTTGGCTCCGAACACTGAAGCTTTCTTT.

Only a few counts were recorded for this clonotype. This sequence joins TRBV28 and TRBJ2-3, with TRBD1 matching over 10 bases. J lost 14 bases, V lost 3 bases, and 11 bases had no gene match. Germline V gene data show CDR1 as MDHEN and CDR2 as SYDVKM. CDR3 size: 14 residues. The chain's CDR3 is CASSFFSRTGGLYF. CDR3 sequence (DNA): TGTGCCAGCAGTTTTTTCTCCCGGACAGGGGGTCTGTATTTT.

This clonotype is judged medium-sized. The rearrangement links TRBV7-9 to TRBJ2-7; TRBD2 agrees at 7 bases. The CDR3 spans 13 residues. Germline assignment: CDR1 SEHNR and CDR2 FQNEAQ (reference sequence). The V and J ends lost 4 bases and 5 bases, in that order; junction bases with no gene match: 5. The DNA of the CDR3 is TGTGCCAGCAGCTCGTGGACTAGAGACGAGCAGTACTTC. It is translated as CASSSWTRDEQYF. Complete variable domain (other parts from reference TRBV7-9 and TRBJ2-7): DTGVSQNPRHKITKRGQNVTFRCDPISEHNRLYWYRQTLGQGPEFLTYFQNEAQLEKSRLLSDRFSAERPKGSFSTLEIQRTEQGDSAMYLCASSSWTRDEQYFGPGTRLTVT.

This clonotype is categorized as medium-sized. The rearrangement links TRBV6-5 to TRBJ2-5; no reliable D call. The CDR3 has 13 residues. V lost 5 bases, J lost 5 bases, and 12 bases lay in between. Germline-derived CDR1 and CDR2 are MNHEY and SVGAGI. The CDR3 region has the DNA TGTGCCAGCAGTACCGGGTTGGGGGAGACCCAGTACTTC. Protein sequence: CASSTGLGETQYF.

V gene TRBV10-2 combines with J gene TRBJ2-5; 10 positions match TRBD2. The CDR3 extends over 15 amino acids. The germline V gene encodes CDR1 WSHSY and CDR2 SAAADI. V was clipped by 6 bases and J by 1 base; unmatched bases: 5. The CDR3 nucleotides read TGCGCCAGCAGCAGGACTAGCGGAGCCCAAGAGACCCAGTACTTC. Protein product: CASSRTSGAQETQYF.

This clonotype counts as medium-sized (0.01 to 0.1%). The chain joins TRBV15 to TRBJ2-1; D might be TRBD1 or TRBD2, each matching 6 bases. This CDR3 region has 15 residues. Germline V gene data show CDR1 as LNHNV and CDR2 as YYDKDF (reference sequence). Trimming left V 1 base short and J 3 bases short, with 10 bases between. The DNA for the CDR3 is TGTGCCACCAGCAGAGTACAGGGAGGCTACAATGAGCAGTTCTTC. Its translation: CATSRVQGGYNEQFF. Looking up the rest from reference TRBV15 and TRBJ2-1 gives the full variable domain: DAMVIQNPRYQVTQFGKPVTLSCSQTLNHNVMYWYQQKSSQAPKLLFHYYDKDFNNEADTPDNFQSRRPNTSFCFLDIRSPGLGDTAMYLCATSRVQGGYNEQFFGPGTRLTVL.

The sample holds a few counts of this clonotype. This chain joins TRBV7-2 and TRBJ2-1; D gene unclear. V lost 1 base and J 0 bases, leaving 7 bases between the germline ends. CDR1 and CDR2 from the germline V gene are SGHTA and FQGNSA. The CDR3 runs to 15 residues. CDR3 nucleotides: TGTGCCAGCAGCTTAGATGGGTACTCCTACAATGAGCAGTTCTTC. This gives the protein CASSLDGYSYNEQFF.

The chain is built from TRBV2 and TRBJ2-1; 16 bases agree with TRBD2. The ends lost 8 bases at V and 9 bases at J; junction bases unmatched: 13. There are 17 residues in the CDR3. The germline V gene encodes CDR1 SNHLY and CDR2 FYNNEI. The CDR3 region is CASVRTQGLAGGREQFF. The CDR3 DNA reads TGTGCCAGCGTTCGTACACAGGGACTAGCGGGAGGGCGTGAGCAGTTCTTC.

V usage is TRBV5-1 and J usage is TRBJ2-3; TRBD2 matches 10 bases. The CDR3 totals 17 residues. CDR1 and CDR2 (germline): SGHRS, YFSETQ. V trimming: 4 bases; J trimming: 4 bases; junction bases outside the gene matches: 12. The CDR3 DNA is TGCGCCAGCAGCCCCCTGACGCTAGCGGGAGTCGCAGATACGCAGTATTTT. Encoded protein: CASSPLTLAGVADTQYF.

This clonotype is labeled as medium-sized (0.01 to 0.1%). The CDR3 nucleotides are TGTGCCAGCGCCAGCTACAATGAGCAGTTCTTC. Its translation: CASASYNEQFF. The V gene is TRBV12-3 or TRBV12-4, the J gene TRBJ2-1; D ambiguous. The V gene lost 8 bases and the J gene lost 3 bases, with 5 bases spanning the gap. The CDR3 covers 11 residues.

This clonotype was seen a single time. The V call is TRBV7-2, the J call TRBJ2-1; D not certain. In germline, CDR1 is SGHTA, CDR2 FQGNSA. V lost 5 bases, J lost 6 bases, and 11 bases lay in between. This CDR3 has 13 amino acids. CDR3 residues: CASSPLRSNEQFF. DNA for the CDR3: TGTGCCAGCAGCCCCCTGCGGAGCAATGAGCAGTTCTTC.

This clonotype is termed medium-sized. The rearrangement links TRBV7-6 to TRBJ2-7; possible D gene TRBD2, 6 bases. V gave up 8 bases and J gave up 3 bases, with 11 bases separating them. The CDR3 covers 12 residues. Germline-derived CDR1 and CDR2 are SGHVS and FNYEAQ. The CDR3 coding sequence is TGTGCCAGCGAGGGACTGAACTACGAGCAGTACTTC. Translation gives CASEGLNYEQYF. Combining the CDR3 with reference TRBV7-6 and TRBJ2-7 gives the whole variable domain GAGVSQSPRYKVTKRGQDVALRCDPISGHVSLYWYRQALGQGPEFLTYFNYEAQQDKSGLPNDRFSAERPEGSISTLTIQRTEQRDSAMYRCASEGLNYEQYFGPGTRLTVT.

Only a few counts were recorded for this clonotype. The genes are TRBV20-1 and TRBJ1-1, with no clear D. The CDR3 is 12 residues long. With 5 bases removed from V and 1 base from J, the gap between germline ends came to 8 bases. The germline CDR1 and CDR2 sequences are DFQATT and SNEGSKA (reference sequence). In DNA form, the CDR3 reads TGCAGTGCTTATACAAGGAACACTGAAGCTTTCTTT. The encoded protein is CSAYTRNTEAFF.

Sample share makes this clonotype medium-sized. The rearrangement links TRBV5-1 to TRBJ1-1; D remains unclear. Germline CDR1 reads SGHRS; CDR2 reads YFSETQ. Between the trimmed V and J ends, which lost 0 bases and 4 bases, there was a span of 7 bases. The CDR3 spans 13 residues. Here the CDR3 reads CASSLAGVTEAFF. The CDR3 nucleotides read TGCGCCAGCAGCTTGGCCGGGGTCACTGAAGCTTTCTTT.

The table lists this clonotype with a few counts. The J gene is TRBJ2-7, the V gene TRBV29-1, with 9 bases that match TRBD2. The ends lost 6 bases at V and 3 bases at J; junction bases unmatched: 3. Germline V CDR1 and CDR2: SQVTM, ANQGSEA. The CDR3 sequence is 12 residues long. CDR3 residues: CSVRTSDYEQYF. The CDR3 nucleotides are TGCAGCGTGCGGACTAGCGACTACGAGCAGTACTTC.

This clonotype was detected only a few times. V and J are TRBV9 and TRBJ2-7; 9 bases are shared with TRBD1. Trimming at V came to 3 bases and at J to 7 bases, leaving 8 bases not matched to a gene. Germline assignment: CDR1 SGDLS and CDR2 YYNGEE. The CDR3 extends over 14 amino acids. Here the CDR3 DNA reads TGTGCCAGCAGCGCGGGACAGGGCACTAGGGAGCAGTACTTC. It encodes CASSAGQGTREQYF.

V gene TRBV5-1 combines with J gene TRBJ2-1; 11 bases fit TRBD2. Germline assignment: CDR1 SGHRS and CDR2 YFSETQ. CDR3 length: 14 residues. With 9 bases clipped from V and 6 bases from J, the junction kept 8 bases outside the gene matches. The CDR3 loop reads CATQLSGRANEQFF. DNA for the CDR3: TGCGCCACCCAGCTTAGCGGGAGGGCCAATGAGCAGTTCTTC.

Regarding this clonotype: One end of the junction varies from germline; a read error may be responsible. The chain has TRBV6-6 and TRBJ1-6, with D possibly TRBD1 on 5 matching bases. The CDR3 sequence is 13 residues long. Germline assignment: CDR1 MNHNY and CDR2 SVGAGI (reference sequence). The CDR3, as DNA: TGTGCCAGCAGTTACTCGATGGGGGGGGACGTCCCCTTT. As protein: CASSYSMGGDVPF.

By share, this clonotype ranks as medium-sized. The genes are TRBV29-1 and TRBJ2-3, with D unresolved. Germline CDR1 SQVTM, CDR2 ANQGSEA. This CDR3 is 12 amino acids long. V was cut by 6 bases and J by 2 bases, with 9 bases left in between. The CDR3 protein is CSVGRNTDTQYF. CDR3 bases: TGCAGCGTCGGACGGAACACAGATACGCAGTATTTT.

This clonotype was detected only a few times. Sequence at one end of the junction differs from germline and may be a read error. V gene TRBV20-1 combines with J gene TRBJ2-1; 7 nucleotides line up with TRBD2. Germline CDR1 reads DFQATT; CDR2 reads SNEGSKA (reference sequence). The CDR3 is made up of 14 amino acids. The CDR3 spells CSARGLAEYNEQFF. The CDR3 DNA sequence: TGCAGTGCCAGAGGGCTAGCGGAATACAATGAGCAGTTCTTC.

This clonotype is categorized as medium-sized. The rearrangement joins TRBV28 to TRBJ2-7; D gene ambiguous. With 5 bases removed from V and 2 bases from J, the gap between germline ends came to 10 bases. There are 13 residues in the CDR3. Germline assignment: CDR1 MDHEN and CDR2 SYDVKM. The CDR3 spells CASSPYGTYEQYF. The CDR3, as DNA: TGTGCCAGCAGTCCGTACGGAACCTACGAGCAGTACTTC.

This clonotype turned up a few times. V usage is TRBV28 and J usage is TRBJ1-2, with a weak D call TRBD1 (6 bases). V was pared by 6 bases and J by 7 bases, with 18 bases between. In germline, CDR1 is MDHEN, CDR2 SYDVKM. The CDR3 is 14 amino acids. DNA of the CDR3: TGTGCCAGCAGACCAGCACAGGGTCGGGTTGGCTACACCTTC. It specifies CASRPAQGRVGYTF.

This clonotype has only a few counts. The chain couples TRBV10-3 to TRBJ2-7; tentative D call: TRBD1 (5 bases). Trimming cost V 6 bases and J 2 bases, with 11 bases left between them. Per the germline V gene, CDR1 is ENHRY and CDR2 is SYGVKD. The CDR3 spans 13 residues. The CDR3 DNA sequence: TGTGCCATCAGAGGGGATTCGCCCTACGAGCAGTACTTC. Its protein is CAIRGDSPYEQYF.